The sequence of this T cell receptor beta chain was determined in a study of control samples from healthy donors and cancer patients. V gave up 6 bases and J gave up 4 bases, with 12 bases separating them. CDR1 is SGHTA, CDR2 FQGNSA, per germline. The CDR3 contains 13 residues. This clone was picked up a small number of times. Here immunoSEQ multiplex PCR was the method, and the copy in TCRdb shows in-frame clones only, minus some. The sample lists 35,000 to 50,000 clones, roughly 85% occurring once. The origin of this receptor is a man aged 55 to 70 in good health. The chain links TRBV7-2 to TRBJ1-2; D may be TRBD1 (5 bases). The sequencing sample was made of blood. The CDR3 region is CASSQGWGYGYTF. The CDR3 coding sequence is TGTGCCAGCAGTCAGGGTTGGGGCTATGGCTACACCTTC.